This T cell receptor beta chain originates from a study of blood T cell repertoires in COVID-19. Original methodology: By means of reference gene primer amplification, nucleated cell counts were estimated. Here immunoSEQ multiplex PCR was the method, and the copy in TCRdb shows in-frame clones only, minus some. V and J calls and clone size come straight from that table; D and trimming were deduced from the DNA. The table records some 200,000 clones, about 87% of them present only once. This CDR3 spans 13 amino acids. The germline V gene has CDR1 WNHNN and CDR2 SYGVQD (reference sequence). V lost 3 bases and J lost 7, with 12 bases in between.

Sequenced input: peripheral blood. The TCR sequence derives from a man aged 35 to 55 with active or convalescent COVID-19. This chain joins TRBV10-1 and TRBJ1-2; D may be TRBD1 (5 bases). The CDR3 nucleotides read TGCGCCAGCAGTGATGGCAGGGAGGGTGGCTACACCTTC. This sequence encodes CASSDGREGGYTF.